This entry lists 13 T cell receptor beta chains sequenced from one sample in a study of CD8 T cells in ankylosing spondylitis. A single record per CDR3 protein comes from TCRdb applying MiXCR to the 5' RACE reads. The repertoire consists of 250,000 to 400,000 distinct CDR3 sequences, with roughly 10% occurring once and the leading ten covering roughly 9.1%. Sequencing was performed on blood, either unsorted or a sorted T cell fraction (not recorded which). The origin of the receptors is a female donor with ankylosing spondylitis or in good health (not recorded which).

The chain couples TRBV28 to TRBJ2-7; D is perhaps TRBD2 (5 bases). The germline V gene encodes CDR1 MDHEN and CDR2 SYDVKM. Trimming stripped 6 bases from V and 2 bases from J, with 14 bases between. This CDR3 has 14 amino acids. The DNA for the CDR3 is TGTGCCAGCAGCTCGCCAGAGGGCCCCTACGAGCAGTACTTC. Residues: CASSSPEGPYEQYF.

The sample holds many counts of this clonotype. This chain links TRBV29-1 with TRBJ2-7; TRBD1 agrees at 8 bases. CDR3 length: 12 residues. The V segment lost 7 bases and the J segment 2 bases; nucleotides outside the gene matches: 4. Germline V gives CDR1 SQVTM, CDR2 ANQGSEA. CDR3 amino acids: CSARQGPYEQYF. The CDR3 nucleotides read TGCAGCGCCAGACAGGGGCCCTACGAGCAGTACTTC.

This clonotype was observed a few times. The rearrangement joins TRBV7-9 to TRBJ1-2; D not certain. CDR3 length: 13 residues. The germline CDR1 and CDR2 sequences are SEHNR and FQNEAQ (reference sequence). With 2 bases removed from V and 4 bases from J, the gap between germline ends came to 8 bases. In nucleotides, the CDR3 is TGTGCCAGCAGCTTATATAACAGCTATGGCTACACCTTC. Its protein is CASSLYNSYGYTF.

In this sample, this clonotype turned up a few times. The chain links TRBV5-1 to TRBJ2-2; TRBD2 matches 7 bases. The CDR3 totals 14 residues. V dropped 3 bases and J dropped 5; count of bases not matched to a gene: 4. Looked up from germline, CDR1 is SGHRS and CDR2 is YFSETQ. This CDR3 reads CASSSGRGTGELFF. The CDR3 coding sequence is TGCGCCAGCAGCTCAGGGAGGGGAACCGGGGAGCTGTTTTTT. The complete variable domain, with remaining parts taken from reference TRBV5-1 and TRBJ2-2, reads KAGVTQTPRYLIKTRGQQVTLSCSPISGHRSVSWYQQTPGQGLQFLFEYFSETQRNKGNFPGRFSGRQFSNSRSEMNVSTLELGDSALYLCASSSGRGTGELFFGEGSRLTVL.

The chain carries TRBV18 and TRBJ1-5, with 7 nucleotides matching TRBD1. The CDR3 loop spans 14 amino acids. Looked up from germline, CDR1 is KGHSH and CDR2 is LQKENI. V was clipped by 6 bases and J by 3 bases; unmatched bases: 5. In DNA, the CDR3 is TGTGCCAGCTCGCAGGGACAGACCAATCAGCCCCAGCATTTT. This codes for CASSQGQTNQPQHF.

This clonotype was detected only a few times. The chain couples TRBV28 to TRBJ2-7; the D gene is possibly TRBD2 (6 bases). CDR3 length equals 14 residues. Germline V lookup: CDR1 MDHEN, CDR2 SYDVKM. Trimming removed 5 bases from V and 7 bases from J, with 18 bases in between. As DNA, the CDR3 is TGTGCCAGCAGTCCCCCCCGGGGGTCGGAGGAGCAGTACTTC. It yields the protein CASSPPRGSEEQYF.

This clonotype has a handful of counts. Here the CDR3 reads CATSDYGAGGVSYNEQFF. The DNA for the CDR3 is TGTGCCACCAGTGATTATGGAGCGGGAGGTGTGTCCTACAATGAGCAGTTCTTC. The V call is TRBV24-1, the J call TRBJ2-1, with 9 positions matching TRBD2. The ends lost 2 bases at V and 1 base at J; junction bases unmatched: 8. The CDR3 runs 18 residues. Germline V gives CDR1 KGHDR, CDR2 SFDVKD.

This rearrangement joins TRBV9 to TRBJ2-3; D gene ambiguous. V lost 3 bases and J lost 5, with 4 bases in between. The CDR3 runs to 11 residues. The germline V gene encodes CDR1 SGDLS and CDR2 YYNGEE. CDR3 amino acids: CASSAQDTQYF. For the CDR3, the DNA is TGTGCCAGCAGCGCCCAAGATACGCAGTATTTT.

There are many counts of this clonotype. The genes are TRBV5-1 and TRBJ2-5; 7 bases map to TRBD1. The CDR3 runs 13 residues. Trimming cost V 6 bases and J 3 bases; bases outside gene matches: 5. Per germline, CDR1 SGHRS and CDR2 YFSETQ. The CDR3 DNA follows: TGCGCCAGCAAGAGTGGGACAGAAGAGACCCAGTACTTC. Translated: CASKSGTEETQYF.

In this sample, this clonotype turned up many times. The chain has TRBV28 and TRBJ2-7; D is unclear. Germline V gives CDR1 MDHEN, CDR2 SYDVKM. This CDR3 has 15 residues. Trimming removed 6 bases from V and 2 bases from J, with 17 bases in between. The CDR3 protein is CASRLSGPRTYEQYF. In DNA, the CDR3 is TGTGCCAGCAGACTGTCCGGGCCAAGGACCTACGAGCAGTACTTC.

This clonotype was observed a few times. This chain connects TRBV5-5 to TRBJ1-1; D is undetermined. The CDR3 is 15 residues long. V lost 3 bases and J 4 bases, leaving 16 bases between the germline ends. Looked up from germline, CDR1 is SGHKS and CDR2 is YYEKEE (reference sequence). The CDR3 reads CASSSLMGRSTEAFF. The CDR3 nucleotides are TGTGCCAGCAGCTCCCTGATGGGAAGGTCCACTGAAGCTTTCTTT. Using reference TRBV5-5 and TRBJ1-1 for the parts outside the CDR3, the full variable domain is DAGVTQSPTHLIKTRGQQVTLRCSPISGHKSVSWYQQVLGQGPQFIFQYYEKEERGRGNFPDRFSARQFPNYSSELNVNALLLGDSALYLCASSSLMGRSTEAFFGQGTRLTVV.

This clonotype occurred many times. V usage is TRBV6-5 and J usage is TRBJ2-5; D unclear. Trimming cost V 0 bases and J 5 bases, with 7 bases left between them. This CDR3 has 13 residues. CDR1 and CDR2 from the germline V gene are MNHEY and SVGAGI. The DNA for the CDR3 is TGTGCCAGCAGTTACTCGGGGTGGGAGACCCAGTACTTC. This encodes CASSYSGWETQYF.

This clonotype has just a few counts. The chain uses TRBV12-3 or TRBV12-4 and TRBJ2-1; TRBD2 is a possible D gene (6 bases). The CDR3 runs 14 residues. V dropped 8 bases and J dropped 4 bases, with 15 bases sitting between them. The CDR3 is CASLLGGVYNEQFF. The CDR3 DNA follows: TGTGCCAGCCTTCTGGGCGGGGTATACAATGAGCAGTTCTTC.